This TCR beta chain was identified in a study of OX40 agonist ivuxolimab in advanced cancers. Background for the entire study: The costimulatory receptor OX40 (CD134) was targeted by ivuxolimab, a fully human IgG2 agonistic monoclonal antibody. The dose-escalation cohort was over 70% male with a mean age of approximately 60 years, ranging from roughly 23 to 90. Intravenous ivuxolimab was administered to patients every 2 weeks at six dose levels: 0.01, 0.1, 0.3, 1.5, 3 and 10 mg/kg. Among the approximately 50 dose-escalation patients, some 19 had hepatocellular carcinoma, 15 or so melanoma, 9 renal cell carcinoma and 9 head and neck cancer. Patients were allowed to have had prior anti-PD-1, anti-PD-L1 or anti-CTLA-4 therapy, and 40% to 45% of the dose-escalation patients had been treated with checkpoint inhibitors. The paper describes the monotherapy dose-escalation part (N of about 55 patients) of the phase I trial of ivuxolimab. Three dose-escalation patients achieved partial responses, one with hepatocellular carcinoma and two with cutaneous melanoma. The point of sequencing TCRbeta in the periphery was to test whether ivuxolimab changed TCR sequence diversity and drove clonal T-cell expansion.

Results and caveats for the whole study, not just this receptor: After ivuxolimab, CD8+ T cells had more expanded clones than CD4+ T cells on average. At doses from 0.1 to 3.0 mg/kg, clonal expansion was seen in both CD4+ and CD8+ blood T cells between baseline and week 6. Partial responders in the 0.1-3.0 mg/kg groups had among the lowest normalized peripheral clonal expansion, especially among CD8+ T cells. Which antigens the clonally expanded peripheral T cells were specific for was not determined. Low levels of normalized T-cell clonal expansion were also seen in some patients who did not respond.

The CDR3 numbers 13 residues from cysteine through phenylalanine. Only CDR3 DNA remains: 39 bases, in frame from the first base. Trimming removed 4 bases from V and 2 bases from J, leaving 7 bases between the germline ends. Via the germline V gene, CDR1 is LGHNA and CDR2 YSLEER. The trial excluded patients who had a history of autoimmune disease or were on systemic immunosuppression. Peripheral blood for TCR sequencing was collected from all dose cohorts at baseline, on cycle 4 day 1, and on cycle 7 day 1. The samples were drawn from a first-in-human, open-label, multicenter phase I dose-escalation trial of ivuxolimab. Adults with locally advanced or metastatic melanoma, renal cell carcinoma, hepatocellular carcinoma or head and neck squamous cell carcinoma were enrolled in the trial. Before TCR sequencing, CD4+ and CD8+ T cells were separately sorted from peripheral blood. Genomic DNA was isolated from the sorted cells so that the TCRbeta CDR3 region could be sequenced. The immunoSEQ Assay was used to sequence the TCRbeta CDR3 regions. The table was pulled from immuneACCESS by TCRdb, which kept in-frame rearrangements only. Such tables lose some clones; where checked, under half of the loss comes from unresolved V genes, and the rest has no known cause. The sample table contains around 31,000 clones; only one count was recorded for 88% of them. The ten largest clones take up roughly 53% of the sample.

Concerning this clone itself: Which antigen it targets is not known. No clone much larger than this one lies a single base away; base qualities are absent.

Specimen: CD4+ or CD8+ T cells sorted from blood, collected in a trial of the OX40 agonist ivuxolimab. The receptor was derived from an adult with an advanced solid tumor such as melanoma, head and neck, liver or kidney cancer. Recombination joined TRBV4-3 with TRBJ2-3; the D segment cannot be called with confidence. The encoded CDR3 is CASSPRNTDTQYF. DNA sequence: TGCGCCAGCAGCCCCCGGAACACAGATACGCAGTATTTT.